Below, 29 T cell receptor beta chains from the same sample are listed, as sequenced in a study of T cell responses to AZD1222 COVID-19 vaccine. Profiling relied on immunoSEQ multiplex PCR, and the TCRdb table lists in-frame clones only, not all of them. The sample gives under 150,000 clones, roughly nine tenths of which show up once; 25% to 30% is in the top ten. The sequencing here drew on peripheral blood, taken on day 0 of AZD1222 vaccination. These receptors were taken from an adult in good health.

The V gene is TRBV5-4, the J gene TRBJ2-5, with TRBD2 matching 7 bases. From germline, CDR1 is SGHNT and CDR2 YYREEE (reference sequence). The trim removed 7 bases at V and 1 base at J, leaving 7 bases unmatched. The CDR3 runs to 14 residues. This CDR3 reads CASGVAGIQETQYF. The CDR3 bases are TGTGCCAGCGGAGTAGCGGGTATCCAAGAGACCCAGTACTTC.

The chain links TRBV5-1 to TRBJ2-3, with D perhaps matching TRBD1 (6 bases). The CDR3 spans 14 residues. Deletions cut 4 bases from V and 6 bases from J, with 15 bases between. Germline values: CDR1 SGHRS, CDR2 YFSETQ. This chain's CDR3 is CASSPIPGEDTQYF. The CDR3 DNA reads TGCGCCAGCAGCCCAATCCCAGGGGAGGATACGCAGTATTTT.

The chain's CDR3 is CASSLQSSYNEQFF. The DNA for the CDR3 is TGTGCCAGCAGCCTACAGAGTTCCTACAATGAGCAGTTCTTC. The gene calls are TRBV13 and TRBJ2-1; D is unresolved. Germline CDR1 is PRHDT and CDR2 is FYEKMQ (reference sequence). The V end lost 5 bases, the J end lost 1 base, and 9 bases lay between the germline ends. This CDR3 spans 14 amino acids.

This clone was counted a few times. The chain couples TRBV10-3 to TRBJ1-6, with a tentative D call TRBD1 (5 bases). From germline, CDR1 is ENHRY and CDR2 SYGVKD. V was pared by 7 bases and J by 4 bases, with 11 bases between. This CDR3 has 14 residues. CDR3 protein: CAITSGGYNSPLHF. In DNA, the CDR3 is TGTGCCATCACCTCGGGGGGTTATAATTCACCCCTCCACTTT.

J is TRBJ2-1 and V is TRBV11-2; D not resolved. The V end lost 2 bases, the J end lost 1 base, and 9 bases lay between the germline ends. CDR3 size: 15 residues. Germline CDR1 and CDR2: SGHAT and FQNNGV. The CDR3 loop is CASSLSHTSYNEQFF. CDR3 bases: TGTGCCAGCAGCTTATCTCATACGTCCTACAATGAGCAGTTCTTC.

The DNA for the CDR3 is TGTGCCAGCAGTCTCGGGGCAGGTCCTGAAGCTTTCTTT. Protein sequence: CASSLGAGPEAFF. V is TRBV7-8 and J is TRBJ1-1; weak D call: TRBD1 (5 bases). Germline lookup yields CDR1 SGHVS and CDR2 FQNEAQ. This CDR3 comprises 13 residues. V was clipped by 6 bases and J by 6 bases, with 14 bases between them.

The chain recombines TRBV11-2 with TRBJ2-3, with TRBD2 as a possible D gene (6 bases). Deletions cut 0 bases from V and 0 bases from J, with 10 bases between. The CDR3 is 16 residues long. Germline V CDR1 and CDR2: SGHAT, FQNNGV. The chain's CDR3 is CASSLEYGGSTDTQYF. The CDR3 DNA sequence: TGTGCCAGCAGCTTAGAATACGGGGGTAGCACAGATACGCAGTATTTT.

This clone showed up just once. In DNA form, the CDR3 reads TGCGCCAGCAGCTGGACTAGCGGGAGCACAGATACGCAGTATTTT. As protein: CASSWTSGSTDTQYF. The chain is built from TRBV5-1 and TRBJ2-3, with TRBD2 matching over 11 bases. Germline values: CDR1 SGHRS, CDR2 YFSETQ. Trimming took 3 bases from V and 0 from J; bases not matched to a gene: 0. The CDR3 covers 15 residues.

This clone was found once. The chain recombines TRBV5-1 with TRBJ1-4, with unresolved D. The V and J ends lost 4 bases and 1 base respectively, with 14 bases between them. The CDR3 sequence is 16 residues long. Germline assignment: CDR1 SGHRS and CDR2 YFSETQ. The chain's CDR3 is CASSPGFGETNEKLFF. The CDR3 DNA reads as TGCGCCAGCAGCCCCGGGTTTGGGGAAACTAATGAAAAACTGTTTTTT.

The chain links TRBV5-1 to TRBJ2-5, with D perhaps TRBD2 (5 bases). Germline V gene data show CDR1 as SGHRS and CDR2 as YFSETQ. The germline V and J ends were trimmed by 0 bases and 2 bases, with 14 bases remaining between them. The CDR3 length is 16 residues. For the CDR3, the DNA is TGCGCCAGCAGCTTGGGGTCCAGCGGATCTCAAGAGACCCAGTACTTC. Translated: CASSLGSSGSQETQYF.

The genes are TRBV9 and TRBJ2-3; possible D gene TRBD1, 5 bases. Germline lookup yields CDR1 SGDLS and CDR2 YYNGEE. The CDR3 is 16 amino acids. With 3 bases removed from V and 0 bases from J, the gap between germline ends came to 14 bases. The CDR3 nucleotides read TGTGCCAGCAGCGCCCCCCTTGGGGCTAGCACAGATACGCAGTATTTT. The encoded protein is CASSAPLGASTDTQYF.

This clone was seen just once. DNA for the CDR3: TGTGCCAGCAGCTCGGGGTCGGGAGAAGAGACCCAGTACTTC. It codes for CASSSGSGEETQYF. J is TRBJ2-5 and V is TRBV5-4, with D possibly TRBD2 on 6 matching bases. The CDR3 covers 14 residues. Per germline, CDR1 SGHNT and CDR2 YYREEE (reference sequence). V was cut by 3 bases and J by 3 bases, with 12 bases left in between.

The rearrangement links TRBV5-1 to TRBJ2-3; 7 bases line up with TRBD2. Germline V gene lookup returns CDR1 SGHRS and CDR2 YFSETQ. V lost 4 bases, J lost 1 base, and 3 bases stayed unmatched. The CDR3 sequence is 14 residues long. Written as DNA, the CDR3 is TGCGCCAGCAGCGGGGGGGATGGCACAGATACGCAGTATTTT. Translated: CASSGGDGTDTQYF.

This clone was seen only a few times. The chain joins TRBV28 to TRBJ1-5, with D possibly TRBD1 on 5 matching bases. The CDR3 covers 17 residues. V was pared by 5 bases and J by 9 bases, with 26 bases between. Looked up from germline, CDR1 is MDHEN and CDR2 is SYDVKM. The CDR3 reads CASSPRDLTKGPPPQHF. The CDR3 nucleotides read TGTGCCAGCAGTCCCCGGGACCTTACGAAGGGGCCTCCGCCCCAGCATTTT. Filled out from reference TRBV28 and TRBJ1-5, the complete variable domain reads DVKVTQSSRYLVKRTGEKVFLECVQDMDHENMFWYRQDPGLGLRLIYFSYDVKMKEKGDIPEGYSVSREKKERFSLILESASTNQTSMYLCASSPRDLTKGPPPQHFGDGTRLSIL.

This clone showed up just once. The CDR3 here is CASSSDRTGYTF. CDR3 coding DNA: TGTGCCAGCAGCTCCGACAGGACTGGCTACACCTTC. The chain joins TRBV12-3 or TRBV12-4 to TRBJ1-2; D is possibly TRBD1 (6 bases). V shed 6 bases and J shed 7 bases, with 12 bases lying between them. The CDR3 runs to 12 residues.

In its sample, this clone is medium-sized. The CDR3 DNA reads TGTGCCAGCTCAGGGGATAGCAATCAGCCCCAGCATTTT. Translated: CASSGDSNQPQHF. The chain couples TRBV18 to TRBJ1-5; D remains unclear. Per the germline V gene, CDR1 is KGHSH and CDR2 is LQKENI. This CDR3 has 13 amino acids. Trimming removed 5 bases at V and 0 bases at J, with 5 bases between.

V gene TRBV30 combines with J gene TRBJ1-4; D is ambiguous. The V gene's germline CDR1 is GTSNPN and CDR2 SVGIG (reference sequence). The CDR3 consists of 11 residues. V was clipped by 4 bases and J by 7 bases, with 7 bases between them. CDR3 bases: TGTGCCTGGAAGCTAGGTGAAAAACTGTTTTTT. Protein: CAWKLGEKLFF.

This clone was seen more than once but under ten times. The chain employs TRBV19 and TRBJ2-1; 7 bases align to TRBD2. From germline, CDR1 is LNHDA and CDR2 SQIVND (reference sequence). This CDR3 has 15 amino acids. Trimming at V came to 4 bases and at J to 0 bases, leaving 3 bases not matched to a gene. The CDR3 coding sequence is TGTGCCAGTAGTACACTAGCGCTCTCCTACAATGAGCAGTTCTTC. Translated, it gives CASSTLALSYNEQFF.

The chain joins TRBV9 to TRBJ2-5, with TRBD2 as a possible D gene (6 bases). Germline-derived CDR1 and CDR2 are SGDLS and YYNGEE. The germline V and J ends were trimmed by 1 base and 1 base, with 11 bases remaining between them. This CDR3 is 15 amino acids long. Written as DNA, the CDR3 is TGTGCCAGCAGCGTATGGGGCGGGATCCAAGAGACCCAGTACTTC. Protein product: CASSVWGGIQETQYF.

The genes are TRBV9 and TRBJ2-3; D possibly corresponds to TRBD2 (6 bases). CDR1 is SGDLS and CDR2 is YYNGEE in the germline V gene. Trimming stripped 0 bases from V and 3 bases from J, with 11 bases between. The CDR3 has 15 residues. The CDR3 DNA sequence: TGTGCCAGCAGCGTAGGAGGCGGGAAGACAGATACGCAGTATTTT. Residues: CASSVGGGKTDTQYF. Using reference TRBV9 and TRBJ2-3 for the parts outside the CDR3, the full variable domain is DSGVTQTPKHLITATGQRVTLRCSPRSGDLSVYWYQQSLDQGLQFLIQYYNGEERAKGNILERFSAQQFPDLHSELNLSSLELGDSALYFCASSVGGGKTDTQYFGPGTRLTVL.

This clone was detected only a few times. Written as DNA, the CDR3 is TGCGCCAGCAGCCAAGATTACCACACGGACCCCGGAGTTTCCGGTGGCTACACCTTC. Its protein product is CASSQDYHTDPGVSGGYTF. J is TRBJ1-2 and V is TRBV4-1, with no clear D. Trimming removed 0 bases from V and 7 bases from J, with 27 bases in between. CDR1 MGHRA and CDR2 YSYEKL come from the germline V gene. This CDR3 spans 19 amino acids.

The V and J genes are TRBV7-2 and TRBJ1-4; D is possibly TRBD1 (5 bases). This CDR3 is built from 14 residues. V was pared by 6 bases and J by 8 bases, with 16 bases between. Germline assignment: CDR1 SGHTA and CDR2 FQGNSA. DNA of the CDR3: TGTGCCAGCAGGTCCAGGAGGGGAGAGGAAAAACTGTTTTTT. The encoded protein is CASRSRRGEEKLFF.

The CDR3 is CASSRVLGLSISEQFF. CDR3 DNA sequence: TGTGCCAGCAGCCGCGTCCTAGGACTTAGTATCAGTGAGCAGTTCTTC. This rearrangement joins TRBV7-6 to TRBJ2-1; TRBD2 is a possible D gene (5 bases). Trimming took 5 bases from V and 9 from J, leaving 23 bases between them. The CDR3 sequence is 16 residues long. CDR1 is SGHVS, CDR2 FNYEAQ, per germline. Full variable domain (missing parts from reference TRBV7-6 and TRBJ2-1): GAGVSQSPRYKVTKRGQDVALRCDPISGHVSLYWYRQALGQGPEFLTYFNYEAQQDKSGLPNDRFSAERPEGSISTLTIQRTEQRDSAMYRCASSRVLGLSISEQFFGPGTRLTVL.

This rearrangement joins TRBV19 to TRBJ1-5; D gene unclear. The CDR3 sequence is 13 residues long. The germline V and J ends were trimmed by 3 bases and 5 bases, with 8 bases remaining between them. Germline V gene sequence: CDR1 LNHDA, CDR2 SQIVND (reference sequence). CDR3 protein: CASSISPYQPQHF. The CDR3, as DNA: TGTGCCAGTAGTATTTCTCCCTATCAGCCCCAGCATTTT.

The gene calls are TRBV12-3 or TRBV12-4 and TRBJ2-1; D unclear. CDR3 size: 13 residues. V was clipped by 3 bases and J by 2 bases, with 5 bases between them. The CDR3 DNA follows: TGTGCCAGCAGTTTTACTACCTACAATGAGCAGTTCTTC. Translating gives CASSFTTYNEQFF.

The chain employs TRBV7-3 and TRBJ1-1; D unclear. Germline V gene lookup returns CDR1 SGHTA and CDR2 FQGTGA. Trimming pared 3 bases from V and 1 base from J, leaving 9 bases between. The CDR3 is made up of 14 amino acids. The CDR3 sequence: CASSLGFRNTEAFF. DNA of the CDR3: TGTGCCAGCAGCTTGGGGTTTAGGAACACTGAAGCTTTCTTT.

The chain uses TRBV29-1 and TRBJ1-1; D is unclear. From germline, CDR1 is SQVTM and CDR2 ANQGSEA. The CDR3 sequence is 12 residues long. Trimming stripped 4 bases from V and 7 bases from J, with 13 bases between. CDR3 DNA sequence: TGCAGCGTTGCGACCGCCAGTTTTGAAGCTTTCTTT. It translates to CSVATASFEAFF. Combining the CDR3 with reference TRBV29-1 and TRBJ1-1 gives the whole variable domain SAVISQKPSRDICQRGTSLTIQCQVDSQVTMMFWYRQQPGQSLTLIATANQGSEATYESGFVIDKFPISRPNLTFSTLTVSNMSPEDSSIYLCSVATASFEAFFGQGTRLTVV.

This clone was seen once. V usage is TRBV5-1 and J usage is TRBJ2-7; D ambiguous. CDR3 length: 16 amino acids. From germline, CDR1 is SGHRS and CDR2 YFSETQ. With 4 bases removed from V and 0 bases from J, the gap between germline ends came to 17 bases. CDR3 residues: CASSPWGTKPSYEQYF. CDR3 DNA: TGCGCCAGCAGCCCCTGGGGTACAAAGCCCTCCTACGAGCAGTACTTC. Supplemented by reference TRBV5-1 and TRBJ2-7, the full variable domain reads KAGVTQTPRYLIKTRGQQVTLSCSPISGHRSVSWYQQTPGQGLQFLFEYFSETQRNKGNFPGRFSGRQFSNSRSEMNVSTLELGDSALYLCASSPWGTKPSYEQYFGPGTRLTVT.

This chain links TRBV19 with TRBJ1-4, with TRBD1 matching 7 bases. The CDR3 is 14 residues long. The germline V gene encodes CDR1 LNHDA and CDR2 SQIVND (reference sequence). Trimming cost V 4 bases and J 8 bases; bases outside gene matches: 7. The CDR3 sequence is CASSNGQDGEKLFF. The DNA of the CDR3 is TGTGCCAGTAGTAACGGACAGGACGGGGAAAAACTGTTTTTT.